What follows is one T cell receptor (beta chain) and its context. This specimen belongs to a study of STAT5B mutations in CD4+ large granular lymphocyte leukemia. The CDR3 sequence is 10 residues long. The ends were cut back, 7 bases at V and 7 bases at J, with 10 bases in the middle. CDR1 and CDR2 (germline): SQVTM, ANQGSEA. Methods used by the authors: Lowest detectable productive clonotype frequency was 2.59 x 10-5. Assay used: immunoSEQ multiplex PCR; TCRdb lists only in-frame clones, some missing. V and J calls and clone size are copied from that table; D and trimming were computed from the DNA. The sample has 23,000 or so clones, roughly 83% seen once.

The V and J genes are TRBV29-1 and TRBJ1-1, with D perhaps TRBD1 (5 bases). The material sequenced was CD4+ T cells from blood buffy coats. The clonotype originates from a human donor in good health. Here the CDR3 reads CSALDSEAFF. CDR3 DNA sequence: TGCAGCGCGCTAGACAGTGAAGCTTTCTTT.